Listed here are 21 T cell receptor beta chains from one sample, sequenced in a study of T cell repertoires in cytomegalovirus infection. TCRdb analysed the reads with MiXCR anew, one entry per CDR3 protein. This table has fewer than 850,000 distinct CDR3 sequences, roughly 29% appearing once. Their antigens remain unidentified. This specimen consisted of cultured CD8+ T cells from PBMCs, obtained from culture after CMV antigen stimulation. All receptors come from a human donor in good health (CMV status not recorded). Some clones in this sample may be carry-over from other donors' samples.

The J gene is TRBJ2-1, the V gene TRBV4-1; D unclear. CDR1 is MGHRA, CDR2 YSYEKL, per germline. CDR3 length: 11 residues. V lost 1 base, J lost 9 bases, and 4 bases lay in between. CDR3 DNA sequence: TGCGCCAGCAGCCAAGTAAGTGAGCAGTTCTTC. Its translation is CASSQVSEQFF.

This clonotype was seen more than once but under ten times. The chain carries TRBV10-2 and TRBJ2-1; D possibly matches TRBD1 or TRBD2 (6 bases each). The germline V and J ends were trimmed by 7 bases and 6 bases, with 16 bases remaining between them. This CDR3 region has 14 residues. The V gene's germline CDR1 is WSHSY and CDR2 SAAADI. The CDR3 spells CASTTPRGVNEQFF. The CDR3, as DNA: TGCGCCAGCACCACTCCGAGGGGGGTCAATGAGCAGTTCTTC.

This clonotype was picked up many times. The chain joins TRBV4-1 to TRBJ2-5; TRBD1 aligns across 8 bases. Germline lookup yields CDR1 MGHRA and CDR2 YSYEKL. The CDR3 consists of 14 residues. Trimming removed 4 bases from V and 2 bases from J; junction bases left unmatched: 3. Here the CDR3 DNA reads TGCGCCAGCAGCCGGGACAGGATTCAAGAGACCCAGTACTTC. Translating gives CASSRDRIQETQYF.

The table lists this clonotype with a few counts. Here the CDR3 DNA reads TGTGCCAGCAGCCTCCTAGGCGGGCTAGCGGGGGGCAATGAGCAGTTCTTC. Protein sequence: CASSLLGGLAGGNEQFF. The V call is TRBV4-2, the J call TRBJ2-1; 11 nucleotides align to TRBD2. V was pared by 4 bases and J by 6 bases, with 11 bases of the junction left unmatched. The CDR3 runs to 17 residues. Germline V lookup: CDR1 LGHNA, CDR2 YNFKEQ.

This chain links TRBV2 with TRBJ2-3; D unclear. CDR1 and CDR2 from the germline V gene are SNHLY and FYNNEI. There are 13 residues in the CDR3. Deletions cut 3 bases from V and 2 bases from J, with 6 bases between. CDR3 nucleotides: TGTGCCAGCAGTGAGCTAGACACAGATACGCAGTATTTT. It encodes CASSELDTDTQYF. Looking up the rest from reference TRBV2 and TRBJ2-3 gives the full variable domain: EPEVTQTPSHQVTQMGQEVILRCVPISNHLYFYWYRQILGQKVEFLVSFYNNEISEKSEIFDDQFSVERPDGSNFTLKIRSTKLEDSAMYFCASSELDTDTQYFGPGTRLTVL.

The table lists this clonotype with many counts. J is TRBJ2-3 and V is TRBV4-3; D remains ambiguous. This CDR3 spans 16 amino acids. Germline V CDR1 and CDR2: LGHNA, YSLEER. Trimming removed 0 bases from V and 2 bases from J, with 12 bases in between. The CDR3 reads CASSQDLARVTDTQYF. The CDR3 nucleotides read TGCGCCAGCAGCCAAGATCTTGCCAGAGTCACAGATACGCAGTATTTT.

This clonotype has just a few counts. The chain recombines TRBV27 with TRBJ1-2; D uncertain. Germline CDR1 reads MNHEY; CDR2 reads SMNVEV (reference sequence). This CDR3 spans 13 amino acids. The germline V and J ends were trimmed by 5 bases and 8 bases, with 15 bases remaining between them. CDR3 loop: CASSENSRVGYTF. CDR3 DNA: TGTGCCAGCAGTGAAAATAGTCGGGTCGGCTACACCTTC.

The genes are TRBV2 and TRBJ2-7, with TRBD2 matching 8 bases. In germline, CDR1 is SNHLY, CDR2 FYNNEI. V lost 10 bases, J lost 0 bases, and 8 bases stayed unmatched. The CDR3 sequence is 14 residues long. In DNA form, the CDR3 reads TGTGCCACTTCGGGGGGGATCAGCTCCTACGAGCAGTACTTC. It is translated as CATSGGISSYEQYF. The full variable domain, its missing parts supplied by reference TRBV2 and TRBJ2-7, is EPEVTQTPSHQVTQMGQEVILRCVPISNHLYFYWYRQILGQKVEFLVSFYNNEISEKSEIFDDQFSVERPDGSNFTLKIRSTKLEDSAMYFCATSGGISSYEQYFGPGTRLTVT.

This chain links TRBV12-3 or TRBV12-4 with TRBJ1-5; D is perhaps TRBD1 (6 bases). V shed 3 bases and J shed 3 bases, with 9 bases lying between them. The CDR3 loop spans 14 amino acids. In DNA form, the CDR3 reads TGTGCCAGCAGTTTCGGGGGGCCCAATCAGCCCCAGCATTTT. Translating it yields CASSFGGPNQPQHF.

The V call is TRBV6-1, the J call TRBJ1-1; no clear D gene. The V end was cut by 4 bases, the J end by 1 base, with 10 bases between. This CDR3 region has 14 residues. The germline V gene encodes CDR1 MNHNS and CDR2 SASEGT. CDR3 protein: CASSGTVWNTEAFF. CDR3 DNA sequence: TGTGCCAGCAGTGGTACAGTTTGGAACACTGAAGCTTTCTTT.

The chain uses TRBV2 and TRBJ1-5; D remains unclear. The CDR3 spans 15 residues. The germline V gene encodes CDR1 SNHLY and CDR2 FYNNEI. The V gene lost 5 bases and the J gene lost 3 bases, with 14 bases spanning the gap. The CDR3 sequence: CASSHTYGLNQPQHF. In nucleotides, the CDR3 is TGTGCCAGCAGTCATACATACGGGCTCAATCAGCCCCAGCATTTT.

This clonotype was picked up many times. This chain uses TRBV2 with TRBJ2-1, with D perhaps matching TRBD2 (7 bases). Germline-derived CDR1 and CDR2 are SNHLY and FYNNEI. Trimming pared 2 bases from V and 2 bases from J, leaving 10 bases between. The CDR3 runs to 15 residues. The DNA for the CDR3 is TGTGCCAGCAGTGAAAGGGGGGGCGCCTACAATGAGCAGTTCTTC. It yields the protein CASSERGGAYNEQFF.

This clonotype was seen more than once but under ten times. The gene calls are TRBV6-6 and TRBJ1-2; tentative D call: TRBD1 (5 bases). The V end was cut by 10 bases, the J end by 3 bases, with 27 bases between. Germline V lookup: CDR1 MNHNY, CDR2 SVGAGI (reference sequence). The CDR3 consists of 17 residues. The CDR3 protein is CATKGTLQLASDYGYTF. CDR3 DNA sequence: TGTGCCACCAAAGGGACTTTGCAGTTGGCATCGGACTATGGCTACACCTTC.

This clonotype was detected a few times. The chain has TRBV10-3 and TRBJ2-5; 7 nucleotides align to TRBD2. Trimming at V came to 3 bases and at J to 3 bases, leaving 4 bases not matched to a gene. Germline CDR1 reads ENHRY; CDR2 reads SYGVKD. CDR3 length equals 14 residues. The CDR3 nucleotides read TGTGCCATCAGTGACCCTGGGAGGGAAGAGACCCAGTACTTC. Its protein is CAISDPGREETQYF.

The J gene is TRBJ2-3, the V gene TRBV10-3, with D perhaps matching TRBD1 (6 bases). The germline CDR1 and CDR2 sequences are ENHRY and SYGVKD. CDR3 length equals 15 residues. V was shortened by 3 bases and J by 0 bases, with 10 bases between the two germline ends. This CDR3 reads CAISDTRGSTDTQYF. Written as DNA, the CDR3 is TGTGCCATCAGTGATACAAGGGGGAGCACAGATACGCAGTATTTT.

The chain couples TRBV20-1 to TRBJ2-7; 10 bases align to TRBD2. V shed 6 bases, J shed 3 bases, and the junction held 5 bases outside the gene matches. This CDR3 spans 13 amino acids. Germline-derived CDR1 and CDR2 are DFQATT and SNEGSKA (reference sequence). CDR3 sequence reads: CSAESGGVYEQYV. The DNA of the CDR3 is TGCAGTGCGGAGAGCGGGGGGGTCTACGAGCAGTACGTC.

The chain recombines TRBV6-1 with TRBJ2-1, with D possibly TRBD2 on 5 matching bases. V lost 8 bases to trimming and J lost 1 base, with 21 bases between them. The CDR3 runs 17 residues. Germline CDR1 MNHNS, CDR2 SASEGT. CDR3 coding DNA: TGTGCCAGCTACCGCCGCGGGCGCATTAAGTCCTACAATGAGCAGTTCTTC. Translated: CASYRRGRIKSYNEQFF.

This chain joins TRBV29-1 and TRBJ2-2; perhaps D is TRBD1 or TRBD2 (7 bases each). CDR1 and CDR2 from the germline V gene are SQVTM and ANQGSEA. The length of the CDR3 is 17 residues. Trimming took 7 bases from V and 0 from J, leaving 21 bases between them. CDR3 residues: CSAGGGSDSANTGELFF. CDR3 nucleotides: TGCAGCGCAGGGGGGGGATCGGATTCCGCGAACACCGGGGAGCTGTTTTTT.

This clonotype was detected a few times. For the CDR3, the DNA is TGTGCCAGCAGTCAAGACACGGTGAACGAGCAGTACGTC. Amino acid sequence: CASSQDTVNEQYV. This chain joins TRBV6-1 and TRBJ2-7, with D unclear. Per the germline V gene, CDR1 is MNHNS and CDR2 is SASEGT. V shed 5 bases and J shed 5 bases, with 13 bases lying between them. This CDR3 has 13 amino acids.

The V and J genes are TRBV5-6 and TRBJ2-2; either TRBD1 or TRBD2 may supply D (5 bases each). Per germline, CDR1 SGHDT and CDR2 YYEEEE. V was pared by 3 bases and J by 4 bases, with 10 bases between. This CDR3 is built from 14 residues. CDR3 amino acids: CASSSGTFTGELFF. The CDR3 DNA sequence: TGTGCCAGCAGCTCCGGGACCTTCACCGGGGAGCTGTTTTTT.

The CDR3 loop reads CASRPPGPHYGYTF. In nucleotides, the CDR3 is TGTGCCAGCCGACCCCCGGGACCCCACTATGGCTACACCTTC. The chain carries TRBV27 and TRBJ1-2, with a tentative D call TRBD1 (5 bases). The CDR3 sequence is 14 residues long. The germline V and J ends were trimmed by 8 bases and 3 bases, with 16 bases remaining between them. Germline lookup yields CDR1 MNHEY and CDR2 SMNVEV (reference sequence).